This paragraph covers one T cell receptor beta chain sequence. Germline V gives CDR1 MNHEY, CDR2 SVGAGI. Trimming pared 4 bases from V and 1 base from J, leaving 11 bases between. The CDR3 has 14 residues. Primers for the PCR totalled 60 Vbeta and 13 Jbeta. Using immunoSEQ multiplex PCR, the repertoire was profiled, and TCRdb retains in-frame clones only, with some absent. The sample has 150,000 to 160,000 clones; around 81% are singletons. This record belongs to a study of cytomegalovirus exposure and HLA in healthy donors. This sequence originates from a middle-aged woman in good health and CMV-seropositive. Sequences were obtained from PBMCs. This chain joins TRBV6-5 and TRBJ2-7, with D perhaps TRBD2 (5 bases). CDR3 sequence (DNA): TGTGCCAGCAGTTTCCAAACGGGGTCCTACGAGCAGTACTTC. Amino acid sequence: CASSFQTGSYEQYF.